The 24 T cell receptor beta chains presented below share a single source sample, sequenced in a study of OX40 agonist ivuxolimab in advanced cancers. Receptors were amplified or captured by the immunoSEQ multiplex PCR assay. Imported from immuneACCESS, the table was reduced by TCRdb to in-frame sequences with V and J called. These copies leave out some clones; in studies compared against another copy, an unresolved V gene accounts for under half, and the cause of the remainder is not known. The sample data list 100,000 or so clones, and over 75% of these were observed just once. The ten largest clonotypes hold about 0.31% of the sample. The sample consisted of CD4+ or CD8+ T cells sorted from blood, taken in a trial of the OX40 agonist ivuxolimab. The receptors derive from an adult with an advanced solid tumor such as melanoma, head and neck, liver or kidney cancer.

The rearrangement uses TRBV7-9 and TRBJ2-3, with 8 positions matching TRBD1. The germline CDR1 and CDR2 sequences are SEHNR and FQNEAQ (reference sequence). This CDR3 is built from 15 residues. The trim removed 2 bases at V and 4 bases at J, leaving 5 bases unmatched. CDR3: CASSLMAGGADTQYF. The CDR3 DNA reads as TGTGCCAGCAGCTTAATGGCAGGGGGCGCAGATACGCAGTATTTT.

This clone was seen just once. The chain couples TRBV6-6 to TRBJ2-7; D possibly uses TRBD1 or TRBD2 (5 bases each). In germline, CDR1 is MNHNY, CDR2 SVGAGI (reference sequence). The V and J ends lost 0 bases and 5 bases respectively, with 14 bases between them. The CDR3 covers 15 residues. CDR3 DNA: TGTGCCAGCAGTTACTCGGGGGTACCCTCGGACGAGCAGTACTTC. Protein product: CASSYSGVPSDEQYF.

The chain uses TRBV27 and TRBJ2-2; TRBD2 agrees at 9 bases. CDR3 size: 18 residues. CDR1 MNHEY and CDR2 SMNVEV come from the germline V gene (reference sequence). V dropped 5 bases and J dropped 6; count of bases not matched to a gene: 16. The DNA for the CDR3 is TGTGCCAGCAGTCCGGCGGGTAAGGTAGCGGGAGACGCCGGGGAGCTGTTTTTT. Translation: CASSPAGKVAGDAGELFF.

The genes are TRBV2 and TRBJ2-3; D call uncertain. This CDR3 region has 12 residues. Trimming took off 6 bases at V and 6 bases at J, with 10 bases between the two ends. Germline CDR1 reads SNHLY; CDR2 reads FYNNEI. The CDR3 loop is CASSADSDTQYF. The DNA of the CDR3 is TGTGCCAGCAGCGCAGACTCGGATACGCAGTATTTT. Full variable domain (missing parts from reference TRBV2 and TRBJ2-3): EPEVTQTPSHQVTQMGQEVILRCVPISNHLYFYWYRQILGQKVEFLVSFYNNEISEKSEIFDDQFSVERPDGSNFTLKIRSTKLEDSAMYFCASSADSDTQYFGPGTRLTVL.

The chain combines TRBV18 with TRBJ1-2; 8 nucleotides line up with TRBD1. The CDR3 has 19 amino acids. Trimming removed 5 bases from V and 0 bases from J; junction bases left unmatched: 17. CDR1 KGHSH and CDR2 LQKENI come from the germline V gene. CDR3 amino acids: CASSKIQGAFALSNYGYTF. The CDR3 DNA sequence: TGTGCCAGCTCAAAGATCCAGGGGGCTTTCGCACTTTCTAACTATGGCTACACCTTC.

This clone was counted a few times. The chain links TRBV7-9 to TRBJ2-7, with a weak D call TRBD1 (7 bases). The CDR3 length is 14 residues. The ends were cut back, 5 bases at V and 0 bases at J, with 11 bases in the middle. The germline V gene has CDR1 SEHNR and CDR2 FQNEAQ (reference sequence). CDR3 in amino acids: CASSAGQSSYEQYF. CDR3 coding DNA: TGTGCCAGCAGCGCGGGACAGAGCTCCTACGAGCAGTACTTC.

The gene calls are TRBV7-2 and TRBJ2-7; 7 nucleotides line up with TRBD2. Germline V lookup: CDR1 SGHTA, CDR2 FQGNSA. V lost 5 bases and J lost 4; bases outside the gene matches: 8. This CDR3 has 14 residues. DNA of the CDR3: TGTGCCAGCAGCCCACGACTAGCTTCTTACGAGCAGTACTTC. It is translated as CASSPRLASYEQYF. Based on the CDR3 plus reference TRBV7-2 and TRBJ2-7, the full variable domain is GAGVSQSPSNKVTEKGKDVELRCDPISGHTALYWYRQSLGQGLEFLIYFQGNSAPDKSGLPSDRFSAERTGGSVSTLTIQRTQQEDSAVYLCASSPRLASYEQYFGPGTRLTVT.

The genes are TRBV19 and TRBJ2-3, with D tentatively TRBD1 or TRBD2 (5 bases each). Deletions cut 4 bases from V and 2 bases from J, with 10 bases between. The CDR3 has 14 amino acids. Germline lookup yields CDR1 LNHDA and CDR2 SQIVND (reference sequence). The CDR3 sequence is CASSRGRPTDTQYF. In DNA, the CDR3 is TGTGCCAGTAGTAGGGGGAGACCCACAGATACGCAGTATTTT. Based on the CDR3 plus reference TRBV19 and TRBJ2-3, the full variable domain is DGGITQSPKYLFRKEGQNVTLSCEQNLNHDAMYWYRQDPGQGLRLIYYSQIVNDFQKGDIAEGYSVSREKKESFPLTVTSAQKNPTAFYLCASSRGRPTDTQYFGPGTRLTVL.

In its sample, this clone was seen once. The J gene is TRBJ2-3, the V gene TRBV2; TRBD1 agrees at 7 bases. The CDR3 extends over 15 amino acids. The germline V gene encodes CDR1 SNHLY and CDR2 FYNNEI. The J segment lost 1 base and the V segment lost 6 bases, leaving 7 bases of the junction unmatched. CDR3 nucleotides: TGTGCCAGCAGCCGCCGGCAGGGGGGCACAGATACGCAGTATTTT. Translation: CASSRRQGGTDTQYF.

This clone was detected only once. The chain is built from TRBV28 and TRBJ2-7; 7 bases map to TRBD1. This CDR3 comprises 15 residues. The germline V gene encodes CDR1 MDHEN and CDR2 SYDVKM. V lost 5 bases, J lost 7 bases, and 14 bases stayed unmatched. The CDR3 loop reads CASSLPGGWLGEQYF. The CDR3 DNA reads TGTGCCAGCAGTCTCCCAGGGGGATGGCTGGGGGAGCAGTACTTC.

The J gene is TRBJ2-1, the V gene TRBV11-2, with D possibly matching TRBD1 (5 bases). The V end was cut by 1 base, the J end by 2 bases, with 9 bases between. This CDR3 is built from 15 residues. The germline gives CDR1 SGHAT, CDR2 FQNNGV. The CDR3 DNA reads TGTGCCAGCAGCTTAGGCCAGGGTGCCTACAATGAGCAGTTCTTC. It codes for CASSLGQGAYNEQFF.

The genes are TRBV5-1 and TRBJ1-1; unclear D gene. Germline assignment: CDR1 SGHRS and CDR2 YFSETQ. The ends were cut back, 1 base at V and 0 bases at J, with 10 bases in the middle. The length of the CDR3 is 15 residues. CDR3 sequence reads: CASSLTRSLNTEAFF. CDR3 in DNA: TGCGCCAGCAGCTTGACCAGGTCCCTGAACACTGAAGCTTTCTTT.

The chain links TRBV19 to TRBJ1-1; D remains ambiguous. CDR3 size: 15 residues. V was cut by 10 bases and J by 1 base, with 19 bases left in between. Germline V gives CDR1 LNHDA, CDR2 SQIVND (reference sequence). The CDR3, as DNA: TGTGCCACCTCTATAGGGTCAGCCCAGAACACTGAAGCTTTCTTT. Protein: CATSIGSAQNTEAFF.

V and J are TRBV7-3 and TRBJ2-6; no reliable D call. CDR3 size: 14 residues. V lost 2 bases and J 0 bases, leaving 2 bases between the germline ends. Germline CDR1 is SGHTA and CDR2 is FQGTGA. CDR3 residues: CASSLYSGANVLTF. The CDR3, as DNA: TGTGCCAGCAGCTTATACTCTGGGGCCAACGTCCTGACTTTC. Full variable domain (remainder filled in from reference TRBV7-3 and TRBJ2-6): GAGVSQTPSNKVTEKGKYVELRCDPISGHTALYWYRQSLGQGPEFLIYFQGTGAADDSGLPNDRFFAVRPEGSVSTLKIQRTERGDSAVYLCASSLYSGANVLTFGAGSRLTVL.

The CDR3 nucleotides read TGTGCCAGCAGAGACTGGGACGTAAATGAGCAGTTCTTC. Amino acids: CASRDWDVNEQFF. This chain joins TRBV7-9 and TRBJ2-1; D may correspond to TRBD1 or TRBD2 (5 bases each). Trimming removed 6 bases at V and 7 bases at J, with 13 bases between. The CDR3 is made up of 13 amino acids. Germline V gene data show CDR1 as SEHNR and CDR2 as FQNEAQ (reference sequence).

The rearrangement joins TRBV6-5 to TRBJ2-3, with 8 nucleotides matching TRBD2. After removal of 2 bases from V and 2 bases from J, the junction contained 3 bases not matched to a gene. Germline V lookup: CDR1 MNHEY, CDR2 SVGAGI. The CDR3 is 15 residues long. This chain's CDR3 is CASSYRGGTTDTQYF. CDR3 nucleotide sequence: TGTGCCAGCAGTTACCGGGGGGGCACCACAGATACGCAGTATTTT.

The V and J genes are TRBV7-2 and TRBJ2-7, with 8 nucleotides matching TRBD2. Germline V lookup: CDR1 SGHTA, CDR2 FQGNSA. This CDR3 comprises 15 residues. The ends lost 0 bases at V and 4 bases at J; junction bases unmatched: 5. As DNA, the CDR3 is TGTGCCAGCAGCTTAGCTAGCGGGACCCTATACGAGCAGTACTTC. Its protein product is CASSLASGTLYEQYF.

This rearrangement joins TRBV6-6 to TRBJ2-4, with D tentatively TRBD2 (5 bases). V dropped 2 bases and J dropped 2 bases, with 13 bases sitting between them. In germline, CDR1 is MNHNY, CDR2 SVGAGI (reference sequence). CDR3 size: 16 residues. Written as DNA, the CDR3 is TGTGCCAGCAGTTACACGAGAGGGAAAACCAAAAACATTCAGTACTTC. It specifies CASSYTRGKTKNIQYF.

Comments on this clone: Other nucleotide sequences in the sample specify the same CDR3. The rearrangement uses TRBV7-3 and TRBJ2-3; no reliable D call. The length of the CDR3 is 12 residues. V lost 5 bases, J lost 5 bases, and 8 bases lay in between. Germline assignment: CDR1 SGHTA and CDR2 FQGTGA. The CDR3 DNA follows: TGTGCCAGCAGCAAACCTGGAGATACGCAGTATTTT. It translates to CASSKPGDTQYF.

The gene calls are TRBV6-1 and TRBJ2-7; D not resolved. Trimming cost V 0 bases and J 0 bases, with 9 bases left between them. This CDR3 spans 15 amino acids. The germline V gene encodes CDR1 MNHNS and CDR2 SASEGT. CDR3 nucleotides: TGTGCCAGCAGTGAAGCGCCAGCGAGCTCCTACGAGCAGTACTTC. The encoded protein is CASSEAPASSYEQYF.

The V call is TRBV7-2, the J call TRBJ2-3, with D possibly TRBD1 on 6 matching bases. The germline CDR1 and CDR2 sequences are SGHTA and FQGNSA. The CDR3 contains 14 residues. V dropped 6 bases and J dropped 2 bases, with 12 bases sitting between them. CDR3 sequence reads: CASRGAGPTDTQYF. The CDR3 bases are TGTGCCAGCAGGGGGGCAGGACCCACAGATACGCAGTATTTT. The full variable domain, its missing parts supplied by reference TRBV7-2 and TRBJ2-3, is GAGVSQSPSNKVTEKGKDVELRCDPISGHTALYWYRQSLGQGLEFLIYFQGNSAPDKSGLPSDRFSAERTGGSVSTLTIQRTQQEDSAVYLCASRGAGPTDTQYFGPGTRLTVL.

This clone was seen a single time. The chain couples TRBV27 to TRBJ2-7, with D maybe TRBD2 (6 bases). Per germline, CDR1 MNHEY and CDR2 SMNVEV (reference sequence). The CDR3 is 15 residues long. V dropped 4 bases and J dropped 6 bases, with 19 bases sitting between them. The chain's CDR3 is CASSSRLGGSREQYF. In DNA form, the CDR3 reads TGTGCCAGCAGTTCCCGTCTCGGAGGGAGTCGCGAGCAGTACTTC.

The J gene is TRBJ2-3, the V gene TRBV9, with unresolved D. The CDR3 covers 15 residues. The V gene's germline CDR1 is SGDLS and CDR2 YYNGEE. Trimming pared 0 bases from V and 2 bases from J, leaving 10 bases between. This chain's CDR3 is CASSVDNGYTDTQYF. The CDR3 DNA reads TGTGCCAGCAGCGTAGATAACGGATACACAGATACGCAGTATTTT.

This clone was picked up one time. The CDR3 DNA is TGTGCCAGTAGTTCCAAGGGGCGCTGGAGCTCCTACAATGAGCAGTTCTTC. This codes for CASSSKGRWSSYNEQFF. The chain has TRBV19 and TRBJ2-1, with D perhaps matching TRBD1 (5 bases). Trimming took off 5 bases at V and 0 bases at J, with 17 bases between the two ends. CDR1 LNHDA and CDR2 SQIVND come from the germline V gene (reference sequence). This CDR3 is 17 amino acids long.